This T cell receptor (beta chain) was captured by sequencing in a study of T cell responses to AZD1222 COVID-19 vaccine. Study results and caveats: Spike-wide vaccine-associated CD4 TCRs dominated at 160-218 and 743-854. Two doses of AZD1222 preceded a rise in Spike-specific TCR breadth and depth.

This clone was seen a few times. What it binds is not known. Libraries were prepared by immunoSEQ multiplex PCR; TCRdb keeps only in-frame clonotypes and omits some of them. This sample has about 110,000 clones; about 87% occur once, and the top ten carry around 4.6%. CDR1 is MNHEY and CDR2 is SVGAGI in the germline V gene. J was trimmed by 5 bases and V by 6 bases; bases with no gene match: 9. CDR3 length: 15 amino acids. The V and J genes are TRBV6-5 and TRBJ1-4, with 7 bases lining up with TRBD1. Sequences were derived from peripheral blood, sampled 28 days after the second AZD1222 dose. The sequence was collected from an adult who received the AZD1222 COVID-19 vaccine. CDR3 nucleotides: TGTGCCAGCAGCGCCTACGGGACAGCAAATGAAAAACTGTTTTTT. This codes for CASSAYGTANEKLFF.